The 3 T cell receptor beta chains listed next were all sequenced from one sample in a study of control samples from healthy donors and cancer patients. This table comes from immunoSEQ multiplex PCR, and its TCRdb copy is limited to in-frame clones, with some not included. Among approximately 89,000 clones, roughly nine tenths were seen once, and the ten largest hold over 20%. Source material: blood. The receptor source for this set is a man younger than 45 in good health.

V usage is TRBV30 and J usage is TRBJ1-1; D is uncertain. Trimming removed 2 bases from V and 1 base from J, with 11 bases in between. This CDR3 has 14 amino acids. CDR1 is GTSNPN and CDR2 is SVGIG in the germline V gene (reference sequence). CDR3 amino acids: CAWSRTNPNTEAFF. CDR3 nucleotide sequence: TGTGCCTGGAGTCGGACCAATCCGAACACTGAAGCTTTCTTT.

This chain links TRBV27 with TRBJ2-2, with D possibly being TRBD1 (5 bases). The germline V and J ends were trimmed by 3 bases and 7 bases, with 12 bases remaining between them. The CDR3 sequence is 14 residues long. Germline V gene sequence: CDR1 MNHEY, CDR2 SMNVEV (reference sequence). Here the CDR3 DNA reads TGTGCCAGCAGTTTTGGCAGGGTTAACGGGGAGCTGTTTTTT. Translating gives CASSFGRVNGELFF.

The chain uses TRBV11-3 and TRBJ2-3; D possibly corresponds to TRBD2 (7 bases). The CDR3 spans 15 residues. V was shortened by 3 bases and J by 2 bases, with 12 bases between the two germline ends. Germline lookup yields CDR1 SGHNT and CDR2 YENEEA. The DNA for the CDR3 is TGTGCCAGCAGCTTTGGGGGGGGGCCCACAGATACGCAGTATTTT. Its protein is CASSFGGGPTDTQYF.